A single sample is the source of the 29 T cell receptor beta chains below, sequenced in a study of OX40 agonist ivuxolimab in advanced cancers. This table comes from immunoSEQ multiplex PCR, and its TCRdb copy is limited to in-frame clones, with some not included. This table has tens of thousands of clones, around 90% appearing once. The starting material was CD4+ or CD8+ T cells sorted from blood, obtained in a trial of the OX40 agonist ivuxolimab. The receptor set was obtained from an adult with an advanced solid tumor such as melanoma, head and neck, liver or kidney cancer.

The chain employs TRBV11-2 and TRBJ1-2; D gene ambiguous. The germline CDR1 and CDR2 sequences are SGHAT and FQNNGV. Trimming took off 0 bases at V and 2 bases at J, with 7 bases between the two ends. CDR3 length equals 14 residues. The CDR3 protein is CASSLETENYGYTF. For the CDR3, the DNA is TGTGCCAGCAGCTTAGAAACGGAGAACTATGGCTACACCTTC.

The chain recombines TRBV18 with TRBJ1-2; weak D call: TRBD1 (6 bases). V lost 0 bases, J lost 2 bases, and 13 bases lay in between. The length of the CDR3 is 16 residues. The germline V gene encodes CDR1 KGHSH and CDR2 LQKENI. The CDR3 is CASSPPYGGANYGYTF. CDR3 nucleotide sequence: TGTGCCAGCTCACCACCTTACGGGGGCGCGAACTATGGCTACACCTTC.

This rearrangement joins TRBV6-5 to TRBJ1-2; no definite D call. V shed 0 bases and J shed 3 bases, with 11 bases lying between them. CDR1 and CDR2 from the germline V gene are MNHEY and SVGAGI. This CDR3 spans 15 amino acids. The CDR3 loop reads CASSYSAPQDYGYTF. CDR3 nucleotides: TGTGCCAGCAGTTACTCAGCCCCTCAAGACTATGGCTACACCTTC.

CDR3 sequence reads: CASSSDRGRSTEAFF. In DNA form, the CDR3 reads TGCGCCAGCAGCTCGGACAGGGGAAGGAGCACTGAAGCTTTCTTT. This chain connects TRBV5-1 to TRBJ1-1, with 9 bases that match TRBD1. This CDR3 comprises 15 residues. From germline, CDR1 is SGHRS and CDR2 YFSETQ. The J segment lost 4 bases and the V segment lost 3 bases, leaving 7 bases of the junction unmatched.

A few counts support this clone. The chain links TRBV28 to TRBJ1-3; no definite D call. The CDR3 loop spans 18 amino acids. V was clipped by 2 bases and J by 0 bases, with 17 bases between them. Germline assignment: CDR1 MDHEN and CDR2 SYDVKM. CDR3 sequence reads: CASSLLNKDGSSGNTIYF. The CDR3 DNA sequence: TGTGCCAGCAGTTTACTCAACAAGGACGGTAGCTCTGGAAACACCATATATTTT.

This clone was observed once. The chain employs TRBV4-1 and TRBJ1-1, with a possible D match to TRBD1 (6 bases). V was pared by 4 bases and J by 4 bases, with 13 bases between. CDR1 is MGHRA and CDR2 is YSYEKL in the germline V gene. The CDR3 length is 14 residues. CDR3: CASSPKGEATEAFF. CDR3 coding DNA: TGCGCCAGCAGCCCCAAGGGGGAGGCCACTGAAGCTTTCTTT.

V gene TRBV5-4 combines with J gene TRBJ2-5; 7 bases map to TRBD2. This CDR3 has 13 amino acids. Germline V gene sequence: CDR1 SGHNT, CDR2 YYREEE (reference sequence). The J segment lost 5 bases and the V segment lost 2 bases, leaving 3 bases of the junction unmatched. CDR3 loop: CASSFPAGETQYF. The CDR3 DNA follows: TGTGCCAGCAGCTTTCCAGCGGGGGAGACCCAGTACTTC. Filled out from reference TRBV5-4 and TRBJ2-5, the complete variable domain reads ETGVTQSPTHLIKTRGQQVTLRCSSQSGHNTVSWYQQALGQGPQFIFQYYREEENGRGNFPPRFSGLQFPNYSSELNVNALELDDSALYLCASSFPAGETQYFGPGTRLLVL.

This chain uses TRBV28 with TRBJ1-6; possible D gene TRBD1, 5 bases. CDR1 MDHEN and CDR2 SYDVKM come from the germline V gene. Trimming removed 6 bases from V and 5 bases from J, with 14 bases in between. This CDR3 has 15 amino acids. Here the CDR3 reads CASSPPGGHNSPLHF. CDR3 nucleotide sequence: TGTGCCAGCAGCCCCCCGGGGGGTCATAATTCACCCCTCCACTTT. The whole variable domain, filled in from reference TRBV28 and TRBJ1-6, reads DVKVTQSSRYLVKRTGEKVFLECVQDMDHENMFWYRQDPGLGLRLIYFSYDVKMKEKGDIPEGYSVSREKKERFSLILESASTNQTSMYLCASSPPGGHNSPLHFGNGTRLTVT.

This chain connects TRBV6-5 to TRBJ2-7, with no clear D. This CDR3 contains 15 residues. With 10 bases removed from V and 2 bases from J, the gap between germline ends came to 21 bases. Germline V gene sequence: CDR1 MNHEY, CDR2 SVGAGI. The CDR3 spells CATQSPFSPTYEQYF. The CDR3 region has the DNA TGTGCCACCCAATCCCCTTTCTCGCCTACCTACGAGCAGTACTTC.

J is TRBJ1-1 and V is TRBV18; D remains unclear. From germline, CDR1 is KGHSH and CDR2 LQKENI. V dropped 5 bases and J dropped 3 bases, with 7 bases sitting between them. The CDR3 contains 12 residues. The CDR3: CASSGDYTEAFF. For the CDR3, the DNA is TGTGCCAGCTCAGGGGATTACACTGAAGCTTTCTTT.

The V and J genes are TRBV6-6 and TRBJ1-3, with 8 nucleotides matching TRBD1. Germline-derived CDR1 and CDR2 are MNHNY and SVGAGI (reference sequence). V was pared by 3 bases and J by 3 bases, with 1 base of the junction left unmatched. The CDR3 sequence is 14 residues long. As DNA, the CDR3 is TGTGCCAGCAGTTATGGACAGGGTGGAAACACCATATATTTT. It codes for CASSYGQGGNTIYF.

The V gene is TRBV6-5, the J gene TRBJ1-5; 8 bases fit TRBD1. The CDR3 covers 14 residues. The trim removed 5 bases at V and 5 bases at J, leaving 5 bases unmatched. Germline assignment: CDR1 MNHEY and CDR2 SVGAGI. CDR3 amino acids: CASSNGQGDQPQHF. DNA of the CDR3: TGTGCCAGCAGTAACGGACAGGGAGATCAGCCCCAGCATTTT.

The chain recombines TRBV5-1 with TRBJ2-1, with 7 positions matching TRBD2. Germline V gene lookup returns CDR1 SGHRS and CDR2 YFSETQ. The V segment lost 5 bases and the J segment 8 bases; nucleotides outside the gene matches: 10. The CDR3 runs 14 residues. This CDR3 reads CASRLFGGRDEQFF. CDR3 coding DNA: TGCGCCAGCAGACTATTTGGGGGGAGGGATGAGCAGTTCTTC.

This clone has more than one count but fewer than ten. The rearrangement uses TRBV19 and TRBJ1-4; maybe TRBD1 (5 bases). There are 15 residues in the CDR3. Germline CDR1 LNHDA, CDR2 SQIVND (reference sequence). Trimming removed 2 bases at V and 5 bases at J, with 12 bases between. CDR3 sequence reads: CASSIMGRENEKLFF. The CDR3 DNA follows: TGTGCCAGTAGTATAATGGGCAGGGAGAATGAAAAACTGTTTTTT.

The chain combines TRBV5-1 with TRBJ1-4; D is ambiguous. Germline CDR1 and CDR2: SGHRS and YFSETQ. The CDR3 contains 14 residues. Trimming cost V 3 bases and J 6 bases, with 12 bases left between them. The CDR3 region has the DNA TGCGCCAGCAGCTCCCAGGTGGCTGATGAAAAACTGTTTTTT. The encoded protein is CASSSQVADEKLFF. Filled out from reference TRBV5-1 and TRBJ1-4, the complete variable domain reads KAGVTQTPRYLIKTRGQQVTLSCSPISGHRSVSWYQQTPGQGLQFLFEYFSETQRNKGNFPGRFSGRQFSNSRSEMNVSTLELGDSALYLCASSSQVADEKLFFGSGTQLSVL.

The CDR3 here is CASSIGPVPGTDTQYF. The CDR3 region has the DNA TGTGCCAGCAGCATCGGACCGGTTCCCGGCACAGATACGCAGTATTTT. J is TRBJ2-3 and V is TRBV7-2; D is undetermined. The germline V gene encodes CDR1 SGHTA and CDR2 FQGNSA. This CDR3 has 16 amino acids. V gave up 5 bases and J gave up 1 base, with 16 bases separating them. Together with reference TRBV7-2 and TRBJ2-3, the CDR3 gives the full variable domain: GAGVSQSPSNKVTEKGKDVELRCDPISGHTALYWYRQSLGQGLEFLIYFQGNSAPDKSGLPSDRFSAERTGGSVSTLTIQRTQQEDSAVYLCASSIGPVPGTDTQYFGPGTRLTVL.

The chain combines TRBV28 with TRBJ1-1; 9 bases line up with TRBD1. The CDR3 has 15 amino acids. Germline assignment: CDR1 MDHEN and CDR2 SYDVKM. The V segment lost 5 bases and the J segment 10 bases; nucleotides outside the gene matches: 14. CDR3 loop: CASSSTGTGYRVAFF. The CDR3 DNA is TGTGCCAGCAGTAGCACAGGGACAGGGTATCGGGTAGCTTTCTTT.

The chain has TRBV4-2 and TRBJ2-1; possibly TRBD2 for D (6 bases). This CDR3 spans 16 amino acids. In germline, CDR1 is LGHNA, CDR2 YNFKEQ. The germline V and J ends were trimmed by 1 base and 6 bases, with 16 bases remaining between them. The CDR3 region has the DNA TGTGCCAGCAGCCAAGGATGGCAAGCGGAGGGCAATGAGCAGTTCTTC. This translates into CASSQGWQAEGNEQFF.

The chain recombines TRBV28 with TRBJ1-5; TRBD1 might be the D (5 bases). This CDR3 region has 12 residues. V was trimmed by 5 bases and J by 6 bases, leaving 8 bases between them. Looked up from germline, CDR1 is MDHEN and CDR2 is SYDVKM. The CDR3 reads CASSIRAQPQHF. CDR3 DNA sequence: TGTGCCAGCAGTATCAGGGCTCAGCCCCAGCATTTT. The whole variable domain, remainder taken from reference TRBV28 and TRBJ1-5, is DVKVTQSSRYLVKRTGEKVFLECVQDMDHENMFWYRQDPGLGLRLIYFSYDVKMKEKGDIPEGYSVSREKKERFSLILESASTNQTSMYLCASSIRAQPQHFGDGTRLSIL.

The chain links TRBV27 to TRBJ2-7, with 8 bases fitting TRBD2. Germline lookup yields CDR1 MNHEY and CDR2 SMNVEV (reference sequence). Trimming cost V 2 bases and J 3 bases; bases outside gene matches: 12. The CDR3 is 17 amino acids. In nucleotides, the CDR3 is TGTGCCAGCAGTTTACAGCCCCCGGGACTAGTAGTCTACGAGCAGTACTTC. Its translation: CASSLQPPGLVVYEQYF.

The rearrangement joins TRBV19 to TRBJ1-5; D remains unclear. The CDR3 contains 12 residues. CDR1 is LNHDA and CDR2 is SQIVND in the germline V gene (reference sequence). Trimming left V 4 bases short and J 12 bases short, with 13 bases between. The CDR3: CASSTGLSGQHF. CDR3 coding DNA: TGTGCCAGTAGTACCGGACTCTCGGGCCAGCATTTT.

The J gene is TRBJ2-3, the V gene TRBV9; D tentatively reads TRBD1 or TRBD2 (5 bases each). Trimming cost V 0 bases and J 2 bases, with 19 bases left between them. Germline CDR1 reads SGDLS; CDR2 reads YYNGEE. The CDR3 has 18 residues. The CDR3 region has the DNA TGTGCCAGCAGCGTAGGTCTCGGGACCTATTTTAACACAGATACGCAGTATTTT. Amino acids: CASSVGLGTYFNTDTQYF.

This clone occurred a few times. The chain couples TRBV19 to TRBJ1-3; TRBD1 is a possible D gene (6 bases). Trimming cost V 6 bases and J 1 base, with 16 bases left between them. This CDR3 comprises 16 residues. CDR1 is LNHDA and CDR2 is SQIVND in the germline V gene (reference sequence). This chain's CDR3 is CASSPTGYPSGNTIYF. CDR3 coding DNA: TGTGCCAGTAGCCCAACAGGGTACCCATCTGGAAACACCATATATTTT.

This chain connects TRBV6-1 to TRBJ2-7; TRBD1 or TRBD2 may be the D gene (5 bases each). Trimming removed 3 bases at V and 0 bases at J, with 15 bases between. The CDR3 is 16 amino acids. The germline V gene encodes CDR1 MNHNS and CDR2 SASEGT. The CDR3 loop is CASSEVPGRASYEQYF. As DNA, the CDR3 is TGTGCCAGCAGTGAGGTTCCAGGGAGAGCCTCCTACGAGCAGTACTTC.

The CDR3 here is CASFTVREEKLFF. The CDR3 bases are TGTGCCTCTTTTACAGTACGGGAGGAAAAACTGTTTTTT. The chain links TRBV30 to TRBJ1-4; D is unresolved. The germline V and J ends were trimmed by 7 bases and 8 bases, with 17 bases remaining between them. Germline loops: CDR1 GTSNPN, CDR2 SVGIG (reference sequence). The length of the CDR3 is 13 residues.

This chain joins TRBV7-2 and TRBJ2-7; D tentatively reads TRBD1 or TRBD2 (5 bases each). Trimming took off 5 bases at V and 4 bases at J, with 15 bases between the two ends. The CDR3 runs to 14 residues. Germline V gene data show CDR1 as SGHTA and CDR2 as FQGNSA. CDR3 protein: CASSPAGTSYEQYF. The CDR3 DNA reads as TGTGCCAGCAGCCCCGCCGGGACCAGTTACGAGCAGTACTTC.

The chain joins TRBV28 to TRBJ1-2; 7 bases match TRBD1. Per germline, CDR1 MDHEN and CDR2 SYDVKM. The V gene end was trimmed by 8 bases and the J gene end by 4 bases; junction bases not matched to a gene: 10. The CDR3 runs 14 residues. The CDR3 loop reads CASHSVGGAYGYTF. As DNA, the CDR3 is TGTGCCAGCCACTCGGTAGGGGGCGCCTATGGCTACACCTTC.

This rearrangement joins TRBV28 to TRBJ2-4; D possibly matches TRBD1 or TRBD2 (6 bases each). Germline V CDR1 and CDR2: MDHEN, SYDVKM. V was trimmed by 5 bases and J by 5 bases, leaving 10 bases between them. The CDR3 has 13 amino acids. CDR3 in DNA: TGTGCCAGCAGTCTCCGGGGGCAAAACATTCAGTACTTC. Its translation: CASSLRGQNIQYF.

The V call is TRBV25-1, the J call TRBJ2-5; 7 bases agree with TRBD2. The V segment lost 10 bases and the J segment 4 bases; nucleotides outside the gene matches: 6. CDR1 is MGHDK and CDR2 is SYGVNS in the germline V gene. The CDR3 runs 12 residues. The CDR3: CATNPGGETQYF. DNA for the CDR3: TGTGCCACCAACCCGGGGGGAGAGACCCAGTACTTC.